A single sample gave rise to the 25 T cell receptor beta chains below, sequenced in a study of glioma-infiltrating T cells. TCR alpha and beta CDR3 regions were amplified from RNA using iRepertoire nested multiplex PCR. TCRdb re-called the multiplex PCR reads with MiXCR, one entry per CDR3 protein. The sample contains around 350,000 distinct CDR3 sequences, 41% of which appear only once. What was sequenced was glioma tissue, nonneoplastic brain tissue, or PBMCs (not recorded which). The source of these receptors is a human donor with low-grade glioma or glioblastoma, undergoing nonglioma brain surgery, or in good health (not recorded which).

Details on this clonotype: This may arise from a read error, as a much more abundant clone is one base away. This chain uses TRBV7-2 with TRBJ2-5; D gene ambiguous. The CDR3 totals 14 residues. Trimming took 1 base from V and 3 from J, leaving 9 bases between them. In germline, CDR1 is SGHTA, CDR2 FQGNSA. CDR3 DNA sequence: TGTGCCAGCAGCTTAGACAGATACAAAGAGACCCAGTACTTC. Translated: CASSLDRYKETQYF.

This clonotype was observed a few times. The J gene is TRBJ2-7, the V gene TRBV20-1, with D perhaps TRBD1 (5 bases). The CDR3 has 12 residues. The V and J ends lost 5 bases and 5 bases respectively, with 13 bases between them. Germline V gene data show CDR1 as DFQATT and CDR2 as SNEGSKA (reference sequence). DNA of the CDR3: TGCAGTGCTGGGCAGGGTATCCACGAGCAGTACTTC. It translates to CSAGQGIHEQYF.

The genes are TRBV29-1 and TRBJ1-2; 9 bases line up with TRBD1. Germline V gene lookup returns CDR1 SQVTM and CDR2 ANQGSEA. The CDR3 has 13 amino acids. V was clipped by 7 bases and J by 4 bases; unmatched bases: 7. This CDR3 is CSAETGQGYGYTF. CDR3 DNA sequence: TGCAGCGCCGAAACGGGACAGGGCTATGGCTACACCTTC.

This clonotype occurred a few times. The chain is built from TRBV7-2 and TRBJ1-6; a weak D match, TRBD1 (5 bases). Per germline, CDR1 SGHTA and CDR2 FQGNSA. The CDR3 extends over 14 amino acids. The ends were cut back, 2 bases at V and 7 bases at J, with 9 bases in the middle. The DNA for the CDR3 is TGTGCCAGCAGCTTATACGGGGACAATTCACCCCTCCACTTT. Its protein product is CASSLYGDNSPLHF.

This clonotype was seen many times. V usage is TRBV6-5 and J usage is TRBJ2-7; weak D call: TRBD2 (5 bases). The CDR3 spans 15 residues. The germline gives CDR1 MNHEY, CDR2 SVGAGI. Between the trimmed V and J ends, which lost 0 bases and 1 base, there was a span of 10 bases. The CDR3: CASSYSLGGSYEQYF. DNA for the CDR3: TGTGCCAGCAGTTACTCGTTGGGCGGGTCCTACGAGCAGTACTTC.

This clonotype was seen a handful of times. CDR3 nucleotides: TGTGCCAGCAGCTACAGGAACACTGAAGCTTTCTTT. Translating gives CASSYRNTEAFF. The chain employs TRBV12-3 or TRBV12-4 and TRBJ1-1; D gene ambiguous. This CDR3 is built from 12 residues. V lost 6 bases and J 1 base, leaving 6 bases between the germline ends.

The genes are TRBV12-3 or TRBV12-4 and TRBJ2-1; 8 bases agree with TRBD2. V shed 7 bases and J 7 bases; nucleotides not matched to a gene: 9. The CDR3 sequence is 14 residues long. The CDR3 region has the DNA TGTGCCAGCACCTACGGCAGCGGGAGTAATGAGCAGTTCTTC. This translates into CASTYGSGSNEQFF.

This clonotype was seen at least ten times. The genes are TRBV7-9 and TRBJ2-5, with TRBD2 identical over 7 bases. In germline, CDR1 is SEHNR, CDR2 FQNEAQ (reference sequence). J was trimmed by 4 bases and V by 5 bases; bases with no gene match: 7. The CDR3 covers 14 residues. CDR3: CASSPIAGGETQYF. The CDR3 DNA reads as TGTGCCAGCAGCCCGATAGCGGGTGGAGAGACCCAGTACTTC.

On this clonotype itself: A read error may account for a junction end that differs from germline. V and J are TRBV4-1 and TRBJ2-7, with TRBD2 matching over 8 bases. The CDR3 runs 15 residues. The germline CDR1 and CDR2 sequences are MGHRA and YSYEKL. The CDR3 nucleotides are TGCACCAGCAGCCCCATTGGAGCGGGGGTCTACGAGCAGTACTTC. Translated: CTSSPIGAGVYEQYF.

This clonotype was seen a handful of times. V usage is TRBV28 and J usage is TRBJ2-1; 8 nucleotides agree with TRBD2. Germline V lookup: CDR1 MDHEN, CDR2 SYDVKM. V lost 7 bases, J lost 7 bases, and 9 bases stayed unmatched. The CDR3 sequence is 14 residues long. CDR3: CASKTGTRLNEQFF. In DNA, the CDR3 is TGTGCCAGCAAAACCGGGACTAGGTTAAATGAGCAGTTCTTC.

As concerns this clonotype: It may be a read error: a sequence one base away is much more abundant. The chain couples TRBV6-2 or TRBV6-3 to TRBJ2-7; D is perhaps TRBD2 (5 bases). Germline V gene lookup returns CDR1 MNHEY and CDR2 SVGEGT. The CDR3 sequence is 13 residues long. CDR3 protein: CVSSYRGHYEQYF. The CDR3 DNA reads as TGTGTCAGCAGTTACCGGGGTCACTACGAGCAGTACTTC.

This clonotype was seen a few times. The chain couples TRBV7-8 to TRBJ2-7, with a possible D match to TRBD2 (5 bases). The CDR3 contains 12 residues. The germline V and J ends were trimmed by 6 bases and 6 bases, with 12 bases remaining between them. Germline assignment: CDR1 SGHVS and CDR2 FQNEAQ. The CDR3 reads CASSHDRGEQYF. The CDR3 nucleotides are TGTGCCAGCAGTCACGATCGGGGCGAGCAGTACTTC.

Remarks on this clonotype: This clone may be a read error of a much larger clone one base away. In nucleotides, the CDR3 is TGTGCCAGCAGTGAAAGCAGGGGAGGCACCGGGGAGCTGTTTTTT. Translation: CASSESRGGTGELFF. This chain uses TRBV6-1 with TRBJ2-2; D tentatively reads TRBD1 or TRBD2 (6 bases each). From germline, CDR1 is MNHNS and CDR2 SASEGT. V was cut by 2 bases and J by 4 bases, with 11 bases left in between. The CDR3 loop spans 15 amino acids.

Of note for this clonotype: Being one base from a much bigger clone, this may be a read error. The chain uses TRBV27 and TRBJ1-1; D may be TRBD1 (6 bases). The CDR3 runs to 15 residues. Per germline, CDR1 MNHEY and CDR2 SMNVEV (reference sequence). V lost 7 bases to trimming and J lost 0 bases, with 15 bases between them. The CDR3 reads CASTPRGTMNTEAFF. In DNA form, the CDR3 reads TGTGCCAGCACCCCACGGGGGACAATGAACACTGAAGCTTTCTTT.

J is TRBJ2-3 and V is TRBV20-1; TRBD2 agrees at 7 bases. CDR1 DFQATT and CDR2 SNEGSKA come from the germline V gene (reference sequence). The CDR3 covers 15 residues. Trimming took 6 bases from V and 3 from J; bases not matched to a gene: 12. The CDR3 loop reads CSARRQGGSTDTQYF. CDR3 nucleotide sequence: TGCAGTGCCCGACGACAAGGCGGGAGTACAGATACGCAGTATTTT.

This clonotype was seen many times. The chain recombines TRBV4-3 with TRBJ1-5; TRBD1 is a possible D gene (5 bases). Germline CDR1 is LGHNA and CDR2 is YSLEER. This CDR3 is 18 amino acids long. Trimming cost V 0 bases and J 6 bases, with 21 bases left between them. The CDR3 DNA reads TGCGCCAGCAGCCAAGATTACGGAGGGGCAGGGTGGGTTCAGCCCCAGCATTTT. It yields the protein CASSQDYGGAGWVQPQHF.

This clonotype was seen a handful of times. The V and J genes are TRBV28 and TRBJ2-1; tentative D call: TRBD1 (5 bases). The CDR3 is 13 residues long. Trimming removed 6 bases at V and 9 bases at J, with 15 bases between. The germline V gene encodes CDR1 MDHEN and CDR2 SYDVKM. The CDR3 nucleotides are TGTGCCAGCAGCCCCCCCAGGGTTGGTGAGCAGTTCTTC. Amino acids: CASSPPRVGEQFF.

The rearrangement links TRBV4-3 to TRBJ1-1, with 9 bases aligning to TRBD1. The CDR3 is 19 amino acids. V gave up 4 bases and J gave up 6 bases; unmatched junction bases: 21. Germline CDR1 and CDR2: LGHNA and YSLEER. CDR3 in DNA: TGCGCCAGCAGCCGGTCATCAGGGACAGGGCAAACTAGTAGGGCTGAAGCTTTCTTT. This gives the protein CASSRSSGTGQTSRAEAFF.

J is TRBJ2-7 and V is TRBV4-1, with 7 bases identical to TRBD2. J lost 5 bases, V lost 4 bases, and 8 bases had no gene match. In germline, CDR1 is MGHRA, CDR2 YSYEKL. The CDR3 spans 14 residues. CDR3 bases: TGCGCCAGCAGCCCCATAAGGACTAGTGACGAGCAGTACTTC. It specifies CASSPIRTSDEQYF.

In this sample, this clonotype turned up many times. This sequence joins TRBV15 and TRBJ2-1; D might be TRBD2 (6 bases). V was shortened by 5 bases and J by 4 bases, with 15 bases between the two germline ends. The CDR3 has 15 amino acids. In germline, CDR1 is LNHNV, CDR2 YYDKDF (reference sequence). This CDR3 is CATSVSRDSYNEQFF. The DNA of the CDR3 is TGTGCCACCAGCGTATCCCGGGACTCTTACAATGAGCAGTTCTTC. Supplemented by reference TRBV15 and TRBJ2-1, the full variable domain reads DAMVIQNPRYQVTQFGKPVTLSCSQTLNHNVMYWYQQKSSQAPKLLFHYYDKDFNNEADTPDNFQSRRPNTSFCFLDIRSPGLGDTAMYLCATSVSRDSYNEQFFGPGTRLTVL.

The gene calls are TRBV5-1 and TRBJ2-7; TRBD2 matches at 10 bases. From germline, CDR1 is SGHRS and CDR2 YFSETQ. CDR3 length equals 15 residues. Trimming took 4 bases from V and 7 from J; bases not matched to a gene: 11. CDR3 loop: CASSMTSGLEGEQYF. DNA for the CDR3: TGCGCCAGCAGCATGACTAGCGGGTTGGAGGGTGAGCAGTACTTC.

The rearrangement uses TRBV28 and TRBJ2-1; D is unclear. Deletions cut 2 bases from V and 0 bases from J, with 8 bases between. The CDR3 extends over 15 amino acids. The germline V gene encodes CDR1 MDHEN and CDR2 SYDVKM. CDR3 amino acids: CASSLVVSSYNEQFF. DNA for the CDR3: TGTGCCAGCAGTTTAGTGGTGAGCTCCTACAATGAGCAGTTCTTC.

This chain joins TRBV2 and TRBJ2-1; D is unresolved. The CDR3 has 14 residues. Germline V gene sequence: CDR1 SNHLY, CDR2 FYNNEI. V was shortened by 8 bases and J by 4 bases, with 15 bases between the two germline ends. The CDR3 sequence: CASRSQTLYNEQFF. The DNA of the CDR3 is TGTGCCAGCCGTTCACAGACTTTATACAATGAGCAGTTCTTC.

This clonotype was observed at least ten times. The gene calls are TRBV6-1 and TRBJ2-1; the D gene is possibly TRBD1 (6 bases). The CDR3 loop spans 14 amino acids. V lost 7 bases, J lost 9 bases, and 19 bases lay in between. CDR1 is MNHNS, CDR2 SASEGT, per germline. CDR3 in amino acids: CASTHRAARGEQFF. The DNA for the CDR3 is TGTGCCAGCACCCACAGGGCAGCGAGGGGTGAGCAGTTCTTC.

The rearrangement links TRBV7-9 to TRBJ1-3; tentative D call: TRBD1 (6 bases). Germline lookup yields CDR1 SEHNR and CDR2 FQNEAQ (reference sequence). The CDR3 is 13 residues long. V was cut by 11 bases and J by 4 bases, with 15 bases left in between. Here the CDR3 reads CAAWGTRGNTIYF. Here the CDR3 DNA reads TGTGCCGCTTGGGGGACACGGGGAAACACCATATATTTT.